These T cell receptor beta chains were read from a single sample in a study of blood T cell repertoires in COVID-19. Assay: immunoSEQ multiplex PCR; the TCRdb copy retains only in-frame clones and omits some. The top ten clones hold 30% to 40% of a sample with roughly 15,000 clones, 84% of them seen once. The sequencing sample was made of peripheral blood. The receptors come from a man aged 50 to 59 with active COVID-19. Each CDR3 is given with its conserved first and last residue.

v_call	j_call	cdr3_aa
TRBV2	TRBJ1-3	CASSGGQGDISGNTIYF
TRBV4-1	TRBJ1-5	CASSRGGGASNQPQHF
TRBV7-8	TRBJ1-4	CASSLGFRGATNEKLFF
TRBV25-1	TRBJ2-2	CASSQLAGGPANTGELFF
TRBV30	TRBJ2-7	CAWSVGSGPYEQYF
TRBV27	TRBJ2-7	CASSLSWGQGAYEQYF
TRBV13	TRBJ2-7	CASSLDRAGQYF
TRBV9	TRBJ2-7	CASSVDPLERDGYEQYF
TRBV11-2	TRBJ2-2	CASSFRGLNTGELFF
TRBV5-1	TRBJ2-7	CASSYSPGTYEQYF
TRBV5-6	TRBJ2-2	CASSLDSNAAFGELFF
TRBV10-3	TRBJ2-5	CAISGEGAQETQYF
TRBV3-1/TRBV3-2	TRBJ2-3	CASSQDDAASGDTDTQYF
TRBV11-3	TRBJ2-7	CASSHRDRALEQYF
TRBV7-3	TRBJ2-1	CASSLMSGEGNEQFF
TRBV7-9	TRBJ2-7	CASSFTEAYEQYF
TRBV7-6	TRBJ2-7	CASSPGTGAYEQYF
TRBV7-9	TRBJ1-2	CASSDRDRAESGYTF
TRBV4-1	TRBJ1-2	CASSQDMRADGYTF
TRBV29-1	TRBJ2-1	CSVTDRDGNEQFF
TRBV10-2	TRBJ2-3	CASSDRQATHTDTQYF
TRBV7-9	TRBJ2-7	CASSPRVAQRPYEQYF
TRBV11-2	TRBJ2-1	CASSAGLATLNNEQFF
TRBV4-2	TRBJ1-2	CASSQDIGGVRYGYTF
TRBV2	TRBJ2-5	CASTPQLRRLGGAQETQYF
TRBV9	TRBJ2-2	CASSAGPGELFF
TRBV27	TRBJ2-1	CASSEQGASYEQFF
TRBV29-1	TRBJ2-5	CSVPAGQTYQETQYF
TRBV19	TRBJ2-1	CASIPSDSSRNEQFF
TRBV7-9	TRBJ2-7	CASSPRQGPSSYEQYF
TRBV6-1	TRBJ2-7	CASSEGQQGHEQYF
TRBV6-5	TRBJ1-3	CASSPGGNTIYF
TRBV5-8	TRBJ2-1	CASSLISGDEQFF
TRBV9	TRBJ2-7	CASSVGGLAGSDEQYF
TRBV19	TRBJ1-5	CASSIDPGTAINQPQHF
TRBV5-8	TRBJ1-4	CASSLGQLATNEKLFF
TRBV3-1/TRBV3-2	TRBJ2-5	CASSQENRGPQETQYF
TRBV19	TRBJ1-1	CASTLVMNTEAFF
TRBV13	TRBJ2-7	CASRLRGSSYEQYF
TRBV4-1	TRBJ2-5	CASSQELAEETQYF
TRBV4-1	TRBJ1-2	CASSRSTGGAGGYTF
TRBV6-2/TRBV6-3	TRBJ2-7	CASSIRGVLDYEQYF
TRBV5-6	TRBJ1-2	CASSLGGPGSGYTF
TRBV11-2	TRBJ1-4	CASSLDGGFEKLFF
TRBV27	TRBJ2-4	CASSSEQGSWDIQYF
TRBV27	TRBJ1-6	CASSLLAGPSSYNSPLHF
TRBV30	TRBJ2-3	CASQRGGSSTDTQYF
TRBV7-6	TRBJ2-5	CASSPVAGVETQYF
TRBV9	TRBJ1-1	CASSVGAGNTEAFF
TRBV29-1	TRBJ2-1	CSVPGSGTSLDEQFF
TRBV24-1	TRBJ2-2	CATSDHLRGENTGELFF
TRBV5-1	TRBJ1-3	CASSADRGLGNTIYF
TRBV5-1	TRBJ2-7	CASSPDYVGSYEQYF